This T cell receptor (beta chain) is from a study of identical twins. TCRdb called the 5' RACE reads again in MiXCR, with one record for every CDR3 protein. The table shows approximately 500,000 distinct CDR3 sequences, with about 15% occurring only once. This clonotype occurred a few times. The same data also went into a second study, on yellow fever vaccine responses in identical twins.

This TCR came from a woman in her late teens or twenties in good health. The sequencing sample was made of CD4+ T cells sorted from blood.

The DNA for the CDR3 is TGCGCCAGCAGCTTGGACAGGGTACCCTACAATGAGCAGTTCTTC. Protein: CASSLDRVPYNEQFF. The chain is built from TRBV5-1 and TRBJ2-1; perhaps TRBD1 as D (6 bases). The CDR3 loop spans 15 amino acids. Germline CDR1 and CDR2: SGHRS and YFSETQ. Between the trimmed V and J ends, which lost 0 bases and 2 bases, there was a span of 9 bases.